A single TCR beta chain is shown here with its context. Its antigen is currently unknown. This record belongs to a study of shared clonotypes between healthy human individuals. CDR3 size: 16 residues. The V end was cut by 5 bases, the J end by 0 bases, with 17 bases between. Germline CDR1 reads SGHTA; CDR2 reads FQGNSA. General study points: Around 5% was the fraction of naive CD4 clonotypes found shared across a few donors. Among the subsets, naive ones generally showed larger estimated richness than memory ones. Compared with clonotypes that all four donors shared, non-shared clonotypes had lower generation probabilities.

Produced via immunoSEQ multiplex PCR; TCRdb's table is partial and in-frame only. The sample includes 2 million to 3 million clones, over 85% of them seen just once. What was sequenced was naive CD4+ T cells sorted from blood. Subset: CD45RA+ positively selected. The sequence was obtained from a man aged 18 to 29 in good health. This chain connects TRBV7-2 to TRBJ2-7; no clear D. Written as DNA, the CDR3 is TGTGCCAGCAGCCTCACATCAGCCCTGAGCTCCTACGAGCAGTACTTC. Translation gives CASSLTSALSSYEQYF.